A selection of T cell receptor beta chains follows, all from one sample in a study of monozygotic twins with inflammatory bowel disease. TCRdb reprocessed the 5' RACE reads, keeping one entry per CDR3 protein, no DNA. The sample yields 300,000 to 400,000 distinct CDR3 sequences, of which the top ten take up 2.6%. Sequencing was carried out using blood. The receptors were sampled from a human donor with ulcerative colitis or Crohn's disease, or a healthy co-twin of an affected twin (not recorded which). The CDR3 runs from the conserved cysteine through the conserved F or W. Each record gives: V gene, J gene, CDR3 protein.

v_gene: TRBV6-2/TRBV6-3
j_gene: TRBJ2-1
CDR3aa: CASSDTGGAYNEQFF

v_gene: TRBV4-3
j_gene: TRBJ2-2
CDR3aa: CASSQAPSGQAPTGELFF

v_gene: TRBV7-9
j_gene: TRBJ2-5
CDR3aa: CASSLFNEETQYF

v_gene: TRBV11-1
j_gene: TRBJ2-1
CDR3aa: CASSPFRDRVLHNEQFF

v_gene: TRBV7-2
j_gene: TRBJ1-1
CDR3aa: CASSTPTGKNTEAFF

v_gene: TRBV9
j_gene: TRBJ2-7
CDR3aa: CASGAGLSYEQYF

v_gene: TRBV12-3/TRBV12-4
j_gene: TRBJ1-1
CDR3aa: CASSPSRQATEAFF

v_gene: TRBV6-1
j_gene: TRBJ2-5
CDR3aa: CASSPRTGVLKETQYF

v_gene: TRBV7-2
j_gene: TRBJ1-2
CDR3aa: CASSLAGRNSGYTF

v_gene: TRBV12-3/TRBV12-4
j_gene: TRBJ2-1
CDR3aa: CASSLQTESNEQFF

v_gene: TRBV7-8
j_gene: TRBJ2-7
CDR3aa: CASSSWTGGSYEQYF

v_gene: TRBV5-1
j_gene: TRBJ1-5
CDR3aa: CASSFAPQGAQHF

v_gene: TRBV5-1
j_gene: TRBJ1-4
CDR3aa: CASSLGGRGEKLFF

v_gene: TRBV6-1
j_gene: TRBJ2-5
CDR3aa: CASSEAFLGQGRETQYF

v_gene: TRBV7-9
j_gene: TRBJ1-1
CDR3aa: CASSGGAKGLNTEAFF

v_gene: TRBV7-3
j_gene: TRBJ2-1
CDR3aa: CASSLDREHEQFF

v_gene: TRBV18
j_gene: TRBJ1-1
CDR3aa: CASSLGANTEAFF

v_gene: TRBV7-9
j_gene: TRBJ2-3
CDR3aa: CASSRDRGPTDTQYF

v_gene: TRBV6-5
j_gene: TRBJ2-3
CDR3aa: CASSWASLGTDTQYF

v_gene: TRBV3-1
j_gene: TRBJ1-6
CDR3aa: CASSQGGGFVIRSPLHF

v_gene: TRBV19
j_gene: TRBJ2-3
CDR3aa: CASSTYGQGAQRDTQYF

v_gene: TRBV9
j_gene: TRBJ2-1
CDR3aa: CASSVESLAYNEQFF

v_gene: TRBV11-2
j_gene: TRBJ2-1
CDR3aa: CASSHPPGIAYNEQFF

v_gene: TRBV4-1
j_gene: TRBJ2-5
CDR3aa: CASSQDRRQSQETQYF

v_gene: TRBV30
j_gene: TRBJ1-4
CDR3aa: CAWSPRDRGRLQGADINEKLFF

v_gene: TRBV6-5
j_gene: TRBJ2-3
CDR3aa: CASSYWAQTSTDTQYF

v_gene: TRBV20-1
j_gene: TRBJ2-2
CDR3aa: CSARFGTGDPGELFF

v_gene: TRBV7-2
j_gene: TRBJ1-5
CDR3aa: CASSLRSQPQHF

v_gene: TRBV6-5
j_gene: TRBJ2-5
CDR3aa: CASSSTGPEETQYF

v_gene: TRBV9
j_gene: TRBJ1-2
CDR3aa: CASSKRTGRNYGYTF

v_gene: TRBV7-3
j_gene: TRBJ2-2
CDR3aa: CASSLSPTTAGELFF

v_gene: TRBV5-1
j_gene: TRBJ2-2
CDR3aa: CASSMGQNTGELFF

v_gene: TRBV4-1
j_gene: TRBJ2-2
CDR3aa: CASSPRPSGGYTGELFF

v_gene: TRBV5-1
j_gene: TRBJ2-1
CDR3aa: CASSLGWQGRNEQFF

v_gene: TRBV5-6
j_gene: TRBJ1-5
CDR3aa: CASSPVTRLNQPQHF

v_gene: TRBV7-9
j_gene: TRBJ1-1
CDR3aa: CASSLVTGEAFF

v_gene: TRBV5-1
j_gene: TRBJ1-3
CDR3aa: CARNRIAYSLIRDSRLRNTIYF

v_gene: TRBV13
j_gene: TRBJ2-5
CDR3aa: CASSSTTGTGARYQETQYF

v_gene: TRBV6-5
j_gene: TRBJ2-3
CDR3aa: CASSYPADEGRDTDTQYF

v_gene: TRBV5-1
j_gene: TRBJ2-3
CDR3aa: CASSLAGGTGTTDTQYF

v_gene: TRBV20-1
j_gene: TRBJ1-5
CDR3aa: CSAPGPNQPQHF

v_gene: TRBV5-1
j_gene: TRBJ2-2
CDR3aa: CASSQDLTGELFF

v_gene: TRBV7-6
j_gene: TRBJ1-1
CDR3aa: CASSQGGQNTEAFF